The 30 T cell receptor beta chains below were found in one sample sequenced in a study of T cell responses to AZD1222 COVID-19 vaccine. The repertoire was sequenced with immunoSEQ multiplex PCR; TCRdb's copy has only in-frame clones and lacks some. The sample records roughly 140,000 clones, roughly 90% being singletons. The sequenced sample was peripheral blood, obtained 28 days after the second AZD1222 dose. The origin of the receptors is an adult who received the AZD1222 COVID-19 vaccine.

CDR3 loop: CASSRGQGLATEAFF. The CDR3 coding sequence is TGTGCCAGTAGCCGAGGACAGGGTTTGGCCACTGAAGCTTTCTTT. The chain joins TRBV19 to TRBJ1-1, with 8 bases that match TRBD1. CDR1 and CDR2 (germline): LNHDA, SQIVND (reference sequence). The CDR3 is 15 residues long. The J segment lost 4 bases and the V segment lost 6 bases, leaving 10 bases of the junction unmatched.

This sequence joins TRBV25-1 and TRBJ2-7; D may be TRBD2 (7 bases). The length of the CDR3 is 16 residues. The V gene lost 0 bases and the J gene lost 5 bases, with 17 bases spanning the gap. Germline CDR1 and CDR2: MGHDK and SYGVNS. The CDR3 reads CASSEYLRGTTNEQYF. The CDR3, as DNA: TGTGCCAGCAGTGAATATCTTAGGGGGACTACTAACGAGCAGTACTTC.

V usage is TRBV30 and J usage is TRBJ1-1; no firm D call. The CDR3 totals 13 residues. Between the trimmed V and J ends, which lost 0 bases and 1 base, there was a span of 6 bases. CDR1 is GTSNPN, CDR2 SVGIG, per germline (reference sequence). The CDR3 sequence: CAWSVYGNTEAFF. CDR3 in DNA: TGTGCCTGGAGTGTGTACGGGAACACTGAAGCTTTCTTT. Variable domain in full (rest from reference TRBV30 and TRBJ1-1): SQTIHQWPATLVQPVGSPLSLECTVEGTSNPNLYWYRQAAGRGLQLLFYSVGIGQISSEVPQNLSASRPQDRQFILSSKKLLLSDSGFYLCAWSVYGNTEAFFGQGTRLTVV.

The rearrangement links TRBV18 to TRBJ2-7; weak D call: TRBD2 (5 bases). Trimming took 4 bases from V and 4 from J, leaving 20 bases between them. Per the germline V gene, CDR1 is KGHSH and CDR2 is LQKENI. CDR3 length: 16 residues. The CDR3 nucleotides read TGTGCCAGCTCACACTCAGGAGGTCCGGTAATTTACGAGCAGTACTTC. Translating gives CASSHSGGPVIYEQYF.

With regard to this clone: The junction and the germline gene differ at one end; a read error may be behind it. The chain links TRBV7-3 to TRBJ1-2, with TRBD1 as a possible D gene (6 bases). From germline, CDR1 is SGHTA and CDR2 FQGTGA. The CDR3 sequence is 15 residues long. The DNA for the CDR3 is TGTGCCAGCAGCCTAGACCCAGGGGAACAGAAAGAACAACTATTC. Its translation: CASSLDPGEQKEQLF.

The chain is built from TRBV29-1 and TRBJ1-1; D is perhaps TRBD1 (5 bases). This CDR3 is 19 amino acids long. Germline V lookup: CDR1 SQVTM, CDR2 ANQGSEA. V lost 6 bases and J lost 3, with 32 bases in between. The CDR3: CSVRSQGLNPTGPYTEAFF. The CDR3, as DNA: TGCAGCGTCCGCTCCCAGGGTCTAAACCCCACGGGCCCCTACACTGAAGCTTTCTTT.

The chain recombines TRBV3-1 (or the pseudogene TRBV3-2) with TRBJ2-7; 12 bases match TRBD2. Germline V CDR1 and CDR2: LGHDT, YNNKEL (reference sequence). This CDR3 has 15 amino acids. With 3 bases clipped from V and 4 bases from J, the junction kept 4 bases outside the gene matches. In nucleotides, the CDR3 is TGTGCCAGCAGCCAGGGACTAGCGGGTCGATACGAGCAGTACTTC. This encodes CASSQGLAGRYEQYF.

This chain joins TRBV11-2 and TRBJ2-7; D is ambiguous. CDR1 SGHAT and CDR2 FQNNGV come from the germline V gene. CDR3 length: 13 amino acids. V dropped 3 bases and J dropped 4 bases, with 10 bases sitting between them. CDR3 sequence reads: CASSFRSVYEQYF. The CDR3, as DNA: TGTGCCAGCAGCTTTCGGTCGGTTTACGAGCAGTACTTC. Combining the CDR3 with reference TRBV11-2 and TRBJ2-7 gives the whole variable domain EAGVAQSPRYKIIEKRQSVAFWCNPISGHATLYWYQQILGQGPKLLIQFQNNGVVDDSQLPKDRFSAERLKGVDSTLKIQPAKLEDSAVYLCASSFRSVYEQYFGPGTRLTVT.

The chain carries TRBV30 and TRBJ2-7; D could derive from TRBD1 or TRBD2 (5 bases each). Trimming removed 2 bases at V and 6 bases at J, with 14 bases between. The CDR3 contains 13 residues. The V gene's germline CDR1 is GTSNPN and CDR2 SVGIG (reference sequence). CDR3 sequence: CAWSPGTLSEQYF. DNA of the CDR3: TGTGCCTGGAGTCCGGGGACCTTATCCGAGCAGTACTTC.

This clone has only one observation. The chain recombines TRBV7-9 with TRBJ2-1, with 12 nucleotides matching TRBD2. CDR1 SEHNR and CDR2 FQNEAQ come from the germline V gene (reference sequence). The ends lost 4 bases at V and 7 bases at J; junction bases unmatched: 2. The CDR3 is 14 amino acids. The CDR3 is CASSSSGRGNEQFF. The CDR3 coding sequence is TGTGCCAGCAGCTCTAGCGGGAGGGGAAATGAGCAGTTCTTC.

This clone appeared a single time. This chain connects TRBV5-6 to TRBJ1-1, with a weak D call TRBD1 (6 bases). This CDR3 contains 14 residues. V was shortened by 3 bases and J by 0 bases, with 9 bases between the two germline ends. The germline V gene has CDR1 SGHDT and CDR2 YYEEEE. Here the CDR3 reads CASSSDSMNTEAFF. For the CDR3, the DNA is TGTGCCAGCAGCTCGGACAGCATGAACACTGAAGCTTTCTTT.

The chain has TRBV10-3 and TRBJ2-7, with D perhaps matching TRBD1 or TRBD2 (5 bases each). The CDR3 totals 15 residues. The ends were cut back, 7 bases at V and 2 bases at J, with 18 bases in the middle. Germline V gene sequence: CDR1 ENHRY, CDR2 SYGVKD. The CDR3 here is CAIKRVGDGPYEQYF. CDR3 nucleotides: TGTGCCATCAAGAGGGTAGGGGACGGCCCCTACGAGCAGTACTTC.

The chain recombines TRBV2 with TRBJ2-3; TRBD2 aligns across 7 bases. CDR1 and CDR2 (germline): SNHLY, FYNNEI. Trimming cost V 4 bases and J 0 bases; bases outside gene matches: 4. CDR3 length: 15 amino acids. The chain's CDR3 is CASSGSGISTDTQYF. The CDR3 region has the DNA TGTGCCAGCAGTGGGAGCGGGATTAGCACAGATACGCAGTATTTT.

V gene TRBV18 combines with J gene TRBJ1-1, with D hard to call. CDR3 size: 14 residues. The germline CDR1 and CDR2 sequences are KGHSH and LQKENI. V was shortened by 1 base and J by 3 bases, with 9 bases between the two germline ends. The DNA for the CDR3 is TGTGCCAGCTCACCACTTGAGTCCCACACTGAAGCTTTCTTT. This gives the protein CASSPLESHTEAFF.

A single count supports this clone. The chain recombines TRBV18 with TRBJ2-4; the D gene is possibly TRBD2 (6 bases). This CDR3 is built from 16 residues. In germline, CDR1 is KGHSH, CDR2 LQKENI. V gave up 3 bases and J gave up 5 bases, with 17 bases separating them. The CDR3 DNA is TGTGCCAGCTCACCCACCCAGGACTATCTCCAAAACATTCAGTACTTC. This encodes CASSPTQDYLQNIQYF. Using reference TRBV18 and TRBJ2-4 for the parts outside the CDR3, the full variable domain is NAGVMQNPRHLVRRRGQEARLRCSPMKGHSHVYWYRQLPEEGLKFMVYLQKENIIDESGMPKERFSAEFPKEGPSILRIQQVVRGDSAAYFCASSPTQDYLQNIQYFGAGTRLSVL.

The V call is TRBV27, the J call TRBJ2-5; D gene ambiguous. V lost 3 bases to trimming and J lost 5 bases, with 4 bases between them. Germline V gene data show CDR1 as MNHEY and CDR2 as SMNVEV (reference sequence). The CDR3 spans 11 residues. CDR3 sequence (DNA): TGTGCCAGCAGTTTGGAGGAGACCCAGTACTTC. Translating gives CASSLEETQYF.

On this clone: At the DNA level, this CDR3 is encoded by other sequences in the same sample as well. This chain links TRBV28 with TRBJ2-1, with unresolved D. Germline CDR1 MDHEN, CDR2 SYDVKM. The CDR3 is 13 residues long. Between the trimmed V and J ends, which lost 2 bases and 4 bases, there was a span of 6 bases. CDR3 DNA sequence: TGTGCCAGCAGTTTAGGTCTATACAATGAGCAGTTCTTC. Translation gives CASSLGLYNEQFF. Drawing the rest from reference TRBV28 and TRBJ2-1, the complete variable domain is DVKVTQSSRYLVKRTGEKVFLECVQDMDHENMFWYRQDPGLGLRLIYFSYDVKMKEKGDIPEGYSVSREKKERFSLILESASTNQTSMYLCASSLGLYNEQFFGPGTRLTVL.

J is TRBJ1-1 and V is TRBV18; D is unclear. The CDR3 extends over 15 amino acids. The V gene's germline CDR1 is KGHSH and CDR2 LQKENI. V was clipped by 2 bases and J by 3 bases, with 13 bases between them. The DNA of the CDR3 is TGTGCCAGCTCACCATTCTCACCAGCAGACACTGAAGCTTTCTTT. It translates to CASSPFSPADTEAFF.

In the case of this clone: The junction departs from the called germline gene at one end, perhaps through a read error. The chain uses TRBV12-5 and TRBJ1-3; the D is unclear. There are 13 residues in the CDR3. Germline CDR1 reads LGHNT; CDR2 reads FRNRAP. Here the CDR3 reads CASSFTTGNTIYF. The CDR3, as DNA: TGTGCTAGTAGTTTCACCACTGGAAACACCATATATTTT.

The rearrangement joins TRBV6-5 to TRBJ2-7; D call uncertain. In germline, CDR1 is MNHEY, CDR2 SVGAGI. The CDR3 loop spans 15 amino acids. The ends were cut back, 0 bases at V and 0 bases at J, with 9 bases in the middle. The CDR3 sequence: CASSYSSAVSYEQYF. CDR3 sequence (DNA): TGTGCCAGCAGTTACTCATCAGCCGTCTCCTACGAGCAGTACTTC.

The chain combines TRBV20-1 with TRBJ2-3; 12 bases fit TRBD2. The germline V gene has CDR1 DFQATT and CDR2 SNEGSKA (reference sequence). The CDR3 sequence is 19 residues long. V was pared by 3 bases and J by 3 bases, with 16 bases of the junction left unmatched. This chain's CDR3 is CSASPPGLAGSHGTDTQYF. Here the CDR3 DNA reads TGCAGTGCTAGTCCCCCAGGACTAGCGGGATCCCATGGGACAGATACGCAGTATTTT.

V is TRBV6-6 and J is TRBJ2-7; TRBD2 might be the D (6 bases). Germline V lookup: CDR1 MNHNY, CDR2 SVGAGI (reference sequence). The length of the CDR3 is 18 residues. Trimming took 5 bases from V and 0 from J, leaving 23 bases between them. The CDR3 loop reads CASSQPPLALAPSYEQYF. Written as DNA, the CDR3 is TGTGCCAGCAGTCAACCGCCGCTAGCGCTCGCCCCCTCCTACGAGCAGTACTTC.

This clone was detected once. The CDR3 DNA reads as TGCGCCAGCAGCCAATCTAGCGGGAGGTCCAATGAGCAGTTCTTC. It translates to CASSQSSGRSNEQFF. This chain uses TRBV4-3 with TRBJ2-1; 11 nucleotides match TRBD2. The CDR3 is 15 residues long. Per germline, CDR1 LGHNA and CDR2 YSLEER. J was trimmed by 6 bases and V by 2 bases; bases with no gene match: 3.

This chain links TRBV27 with TRBJ1-6, with a weak D call TRBD1 (6 bases). V was clipped by 7 bases and J by 7 bases, with 8 bases between them. CDR1 and CDR2 from the germline V gene are MNHEY and SMNVEV (reference sequence). The CDR3 extends over 12 amino acids. The CDR3 reads CASKTGNSPLHF. CDR3 in DNA: TGTGCCAGCAAAACAGGGAATTCACCCCTCCACTTT.

The chain combines TRBV7-8 with TRBJ2-1; D is unclear. Germline V gives CDR1 SGHVS, CDR2 FQNEAQ. V lost 0 bases and J lost 4, with 13 bases in between. The CDR3 loop spans 16 amino acids. The CDR3: CASSLALGWGYNEQFF. DNA of the CDR3: TGTGCCAGCAGCTTAGCTTTAGGATGGGGATACAATGAGCAGTTCTTC.

The chain carries TRBV19 and TRBJ2-3, with TRBD2 identical over 7 bases. This CDR3 is built from 15 residues. J was trimmed by 2 bases and V by 8 bases; bases with no gene match: 10. Germline-derived CDR1 and CDR2 are LNHDA and SQIVND (reference sequence). The CDR3 is CASRHLAATTDTQYF. The CDR3 coding sequence is TGTGCCAGTCGACACCTAGCGGCTACCACAGATACGCAGTATTTT.

V gene TRBV28 combines with J gene TRBJ1-1; no reliable D call. In germline, CDR1 is MDHEN, CDR2 SYDVKM. The V gene lost 7 bases and the J gene lost 1 base, with 4 bases spanning the gap. The CDR3 has 11 residues. CDR3 residues: CASTGNTEAFF. The CDR3 coding sequence is TGTGCCAGCACGGGGAACACTGAAGCTTTCTTT.

V usage is TRBV13 and J usage is TRBJ1-5, with D possibly matching TRBD1 (5 bases). The CDR3 covers 13 residues. Trimming removed 5 bases from V and 7 bases from J, with 12 bases in between. Germline CDR1 reads PRHDT; CDR2 reads FYEKMQ (reference sequence). This chain's CDR3 is CASSQGANQPQHF. CDR3 DNA: TGTGCCAGCAGCCAGGGAGCAAACCAGCCCCAGCATTTT.

This chain joins TRBV28 and TRBJ1-2; 7 nucleotides line up with TRBD1. V dropped 6 bases and J dropped 1; count of bases not matched to a gene: 8. Germline values: CDR1 MDHEN, CDR2 SYDVKM. CDR3 length: 15 residues. The CDR3 sequence: CASRKRQGFNYGYTF. DNA for the CDR3: TGTGCCAGCAGAAAACGACAGGGTTTTAACTATGGCTACACCTTC.

V usage is TRBV5-4 and J usage is TRBJ2-5; 7 nucleotides agree with TRBD2. From germline, CDR1 is SGHNT and CDR2 YYREEE (reference sequence). V shed 4 bases and J 0 bases; nucleotides not matched to a gene: 9. There are 16 residues in the CDR3. The CDR3 loop reads CASSLVAGQYQETQYF. The CDR3 DNA reads TGTGCCAGCAGCCTCGTAGCGGGCCAGTACCAAGAGACCCAGTACTTC.